One and the same sample provided the 9 T cell receptor beta chains below, sequenced in a study of post-analysis software for immune sequencing data. Study-wide points: Compared with controls, patients had more of five TRBV segments, including TRBV5-6, TRBV5-1 and TRBV20-1.

Antigens for these TCRs are unknown. The TCR beta cDNA libraries contained unique molecular identifiers. TCRdb reanalysed the PCR reads using MiXCR and keeps one entry per CDR3 protein. Among about 540,000 distinct CDR3 sequences listed, 34% were seen once. The sequencing sample was made of blood. Receptor source: a girl under 18 with multiple sclerosis.

The sample holds many counts of this clonotype. This rearrangement joins TRBV6-5 to TRBJ2-5; TRBD2 matches at 15 bases. The J segment lost 5 bases and the V segment lost 4 bases, leaving 8 bases of the junction unmatched. Looked up from germline, CDR1 is MNHEY and CDR2 is SVGAGI. The CDR3 sequence is 17 residues long. For the CDR3, the DNA is TGTGCCAGCAGTTTCTTCGCTGGGACTAGCGGGGGGGAGACCCAGTACTTC. Residues: CASSFFAGTSGGETQYF.

CDR3 DNA: TGTGCCACCAGCAGAGACCTCCACCCAGGGGGGTCCTACGAGCAGTACTTC. Its protein is CATSRDLHPGGSYEQYF. The chain couples TRBV15 to TRBJ2-7; possibly TRBD1 for D (7 bases). Trimming shortened V by 0 bases and J by 1 base, and 16 bases separated the two germline ends. The CDR3 sequence is 17 residues long. CDR1 and CDR2 from the germline V gene are LNHNV and YYDKDF (reference sequence).

This chain joins TRBV7-2 and TRBJ1-2; 8 bases agree with TRBD1. CDR3 length equals 16 residues. Germline CDR1 is SGHTA and CDR2 is FQGNSA. After removal of 4 bases from V and 2 bases from J, the junction contained 9 bases not matched to a gene. The CDR3 nucleotides are TGTGCCAGCAGCTCTCAGTCGGGACAGGTGAACTATGGCTACACCTTC. Translation: CASSSQSGQVNYGYTF.

This clonotype has a handful of counts. This rearrangement joins TRBV20-1 to TRBJ1-5; D is undetermined. The V end lost 0 bases, the J end lost 4 bases, and 13 bases lay between the germline ends. This CDR3 has 15 residues. Germline loops: CDR1 DFQATT, CDR2 SNEGSKA (reference sequence). The CDR3 protein is CSAREALRENQPQHF. The CDR3, as DNA: TGCAGTGCTAGAGAGGCACTCCGTGAGAATCAGCCCCAGCATTTT.

This clonotype was observed a handful of times. This chain joins TRBV15 and TRBJ2-3; D possibly matches TRBD1 or TRBD2 (5 bases each). The length of the CDR3 is 14 residues. Germline CDR1 is LNHNV and CDR2 is YYDKDF (reference sequence). V lost 5 bases and J lost 5, with 14 bases in between. CDR3 region: CATSVGTHGDTQYF. In DNA form, the CDR3 reads TGTGCCACCAGCGTCGGGACCCACGGAGATACGCAGTATTTT.

This clonotype was counted at least ten times. This sequence joins TRBV12-3 or TRBV12-4 and TRBJ2-3, with unresolved D. The CDR3 is made up of 15 amino acids. Between the trimmed V and J ends, which lost 0 bases and 2 bases, there was a span of 9 bases. The CDR3 spells CASSLAEVFTDTQYF. CDR3 sequence (DNA): TGTGCCAGCAGTTTAGCCGAGGTTTTCACAGATACGCAGTATTTT.

V is TRBV12-3 or TRBV12-4 and J is TRBJ2-2, with D hard to call. The CDR3 has 13 amino acids. V lost 3 bases to trimming and J lost 10 bases, with 12 bases between them. The CDR3: CASSFPVSMELFF. As DNA, the CDR3 is TGTGCCAGCAGTTTCCCGGTGTCGATGGAGCTGTTTTTT.

The sample holds a few counts of this clonotype. A much larger clonotype is one base distant, so this may be a read error. This chain connects TRBV29-1 to TRBJ2-3; the match to TRBD2 covers 7 bases. Germline-derived CDR1 and CDR2 are SQVTM and ANQGSEA. The junction had 6 bases not matched to a gene; V was cut back by 3 bases and J by 3 bases. This CDR3 has 14 amino acids. The CDR3 loop reads CSVDPGGMTDTQYF. The DNA of the CDR3 is TGCAGCGTTGACCCCGGGGGGATGACAGATACGCAGTATTTT.

The chain links TRBV12-5 to TRBJ1-2, with D unclear. The CDR3 loop spans 20 amino acids. The ends were cut back, 2 bases at V and 0 bases at J, with 25 bases in the middle. The V gene's germline CDR1 is LGHNT and CDR2 FRNRAP. The CDR3 loop is CASGLNEGRISAATNYGYTF. CDR3 coding DNA: TGTGCTAGTGGTTTGAACGAAGGGAGAATTTCTGCGGCAACTAACTATGGCTACACCTTC.